This passage covers 9 T cell receptor beta chains from one sample sequenced in a study of control samples from healthy donors and cancer patients. The data were produced by immunoSEQ multiplex PCR, yet TCRdb's version contains in-frame clones alone and is incomplete. This sample has more than 95,000 clones, with more than 85% found just once. The source material was blood. These TCRs come from a man between 18 and 29 years old in good health.

The chain joins TRBV7-9 to TRBJ2-7; TRBD2 matches 10 bases. V gave up 1 base and J gave up 5 bases; unmatched junction bases: 5. CDR3 length equals 15 residues. The V gene's germline CDR1 is SEHNR and CDR2 FQNEAQ (reference sequence). CDR3 nucleotide sequence: TGTGCCAGCAGCTTAGGGGGACTAGCGAACCACGAGCAGTACTTC. Translated: CASSLGGLANHEQYF. The whole variable domain, filled in from reference TRBV7-9 and TRBJ2-7, reads DTGVSQNPRHKITKRGQNVTFRCDPISEHNRLYWYRQTLGQGPEFLTYFQNEAQLEKSRLLSDRFSAERPKGSFSTLEIQRTEQGDSAMYLCASSLGGLANHEQYFGPGTRLTVT.

This clone was observed once. The rearrangement links TRBV5-1 to TRBJ2-7, with 7 nucleotides matching TRBD1. V was clipped by 1 base and J by 2 bases; unmatched bases: 6. This CDR3 has 15 amino acids. CDR1 is SGHRS and CDR2 is YFSETQ in the germline V gene. The chain's CDR3 is CASSLTEGATYEQYF. CDR3 nucleotide sequence: TGCGCCAGCAGCTTGACTGAGGGGGCTACCTACGAGCAGTACTTC.

The CDR3 DNA reads as TGCGCCAGCAGCCCTACTACCACTCTGACAGGAGGAAACACCATATATTTT. It is translated as CASSPTTTLTGGNTIYF. The chain combines TRBV5-1 with TRBJ1-3; D might be TRBD1 (6 bases). From germline, CDR1 is SGHRS and CDR2 YFSETQ. The CDR3 spans 17 residues. Trimming removed 4 bases from V and 4 bases from J, with 21 bases in between.

This rearrangement joins TRBV28 to TRBJ1-5; D perhaps matches TRBD1 (6 bases). The CDR3 covers 15 residues. The germline gives CDR1 MDHEN, CDR2 SYDVKM. Trimming shortened V by 3 bases and J by 8 bases, and 17 bases separated the two germline ends. DNA of the CDR3: TGTGCCAGCAGTTTTATGAACAGGGAAATCAAGCCCCAGCATTTT. As protein: CASSFMNREIKPQHF.

The chain carries TRBV11-3 and TRBJ2-1; 8 nucleotides align to TRBD2. In germline, CDR1 is SGHNT, CDR2 YENEEA. The CDR3 contains 15 residues. V was pared by 2 bases and J by 6 bases, with 6 bases of the junction left unmatched. The CDR3 coding sequence is TGTGCCAGCAGCTTATGGTCCGGGGGGGGCAATGAGCAGTTCTTC. Amino acid sequence: CASSLWSGGGNEQFF.

The J gene is TRBJ1-2, the V gene TRBV7-9; tentatively, D is TRBD1 (6 bases). Germline CDR1 SEHNR, CDR2 FQNEAQ (reference sequence). Deletions cut 0 bases from V and 7 bases from J, with 18 bases between. The CDR3 extends over 16 amino acids. The CDR3 loop reads CASSLASTRGPGGYTF. The DNA for the CDR3 is TGTGCCAGCAGCTTAGCGTCCACCCGGGGGCCCGGTGGCTACACCTTC.

The CDR3 spells CASGTGLARSTDTQYF. CDR3 DNA sequence: TGTGCCAGTGGAACGGGTTTGGCGCGCAGCACAGATACGCAGTATTTT. The chain uses TRBV19 and TRBJ2-3; D unclear. The germline V and J ends were trimmed by 8 bases and 0 bases, with 18 bases remaining between them. The CDR3 runs 16 residues. In germline, CDR1 is LNHDA, CDR2 SQIVND (reference sequence).

The rearrangement joins TRBV28 to TRBJ1-2; 7 bases fit TRBD1. In germline, CDR1 is MDHEN, CDR2 SYDVKM. V trimming: 11 bases; J trimming: 0 bases; junction bases outside the gene matches: 9. The CDR3 contains 14 residues. CDR3 sequence: CAARGVLTNYGYTF. The CDR3 bases are TGTGCCGCCAGGGGGGTATTAACTAACTATGGCTACACCTTC.

The chain is built from TRBV12-3 or TRBV12-4 and TRBJ2-1, with D perhaps TRBD2 (6 bases). There are 12 residues in the CDR3. V was trimmed by 4 bases and J by 10 bases, leaving 11 bases between them. In nucleotides, the CDR3 is TGTGCCAGCAGTTCGGGACTGCGGGAGCAGTTCTTC. Its protein is CASSSGLREQFF.